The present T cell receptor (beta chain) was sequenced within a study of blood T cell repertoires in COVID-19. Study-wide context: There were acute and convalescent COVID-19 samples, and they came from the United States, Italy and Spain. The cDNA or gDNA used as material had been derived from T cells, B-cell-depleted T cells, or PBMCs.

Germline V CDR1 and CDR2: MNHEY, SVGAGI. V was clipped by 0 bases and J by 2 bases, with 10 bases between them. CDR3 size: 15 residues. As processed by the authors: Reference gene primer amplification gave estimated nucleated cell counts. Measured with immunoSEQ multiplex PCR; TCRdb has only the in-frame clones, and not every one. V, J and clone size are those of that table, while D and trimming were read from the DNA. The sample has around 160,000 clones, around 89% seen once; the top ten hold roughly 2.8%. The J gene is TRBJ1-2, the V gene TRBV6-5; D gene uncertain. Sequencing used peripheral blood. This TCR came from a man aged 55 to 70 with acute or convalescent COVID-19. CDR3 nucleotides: TGTGCCAGCAGTTACTCGACTTGGGTAAACTATGGCTACACCTTC. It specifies CASSYSTWVNYGYTF.